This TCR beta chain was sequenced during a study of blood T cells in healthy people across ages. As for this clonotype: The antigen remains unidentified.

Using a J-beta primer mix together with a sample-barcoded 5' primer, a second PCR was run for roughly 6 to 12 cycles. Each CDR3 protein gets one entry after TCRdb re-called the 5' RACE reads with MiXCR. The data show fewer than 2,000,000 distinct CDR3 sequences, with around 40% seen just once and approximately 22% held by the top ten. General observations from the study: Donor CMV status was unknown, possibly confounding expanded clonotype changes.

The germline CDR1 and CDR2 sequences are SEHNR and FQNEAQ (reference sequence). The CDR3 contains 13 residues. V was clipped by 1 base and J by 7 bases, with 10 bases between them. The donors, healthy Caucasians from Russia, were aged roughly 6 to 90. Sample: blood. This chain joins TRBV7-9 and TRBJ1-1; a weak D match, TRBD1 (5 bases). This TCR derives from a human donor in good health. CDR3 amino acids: CASSLVDRNEAFF. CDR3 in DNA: TGTGCCAGCAGCTTAGTAGACAGAAATGAAGCTTTCTTT.